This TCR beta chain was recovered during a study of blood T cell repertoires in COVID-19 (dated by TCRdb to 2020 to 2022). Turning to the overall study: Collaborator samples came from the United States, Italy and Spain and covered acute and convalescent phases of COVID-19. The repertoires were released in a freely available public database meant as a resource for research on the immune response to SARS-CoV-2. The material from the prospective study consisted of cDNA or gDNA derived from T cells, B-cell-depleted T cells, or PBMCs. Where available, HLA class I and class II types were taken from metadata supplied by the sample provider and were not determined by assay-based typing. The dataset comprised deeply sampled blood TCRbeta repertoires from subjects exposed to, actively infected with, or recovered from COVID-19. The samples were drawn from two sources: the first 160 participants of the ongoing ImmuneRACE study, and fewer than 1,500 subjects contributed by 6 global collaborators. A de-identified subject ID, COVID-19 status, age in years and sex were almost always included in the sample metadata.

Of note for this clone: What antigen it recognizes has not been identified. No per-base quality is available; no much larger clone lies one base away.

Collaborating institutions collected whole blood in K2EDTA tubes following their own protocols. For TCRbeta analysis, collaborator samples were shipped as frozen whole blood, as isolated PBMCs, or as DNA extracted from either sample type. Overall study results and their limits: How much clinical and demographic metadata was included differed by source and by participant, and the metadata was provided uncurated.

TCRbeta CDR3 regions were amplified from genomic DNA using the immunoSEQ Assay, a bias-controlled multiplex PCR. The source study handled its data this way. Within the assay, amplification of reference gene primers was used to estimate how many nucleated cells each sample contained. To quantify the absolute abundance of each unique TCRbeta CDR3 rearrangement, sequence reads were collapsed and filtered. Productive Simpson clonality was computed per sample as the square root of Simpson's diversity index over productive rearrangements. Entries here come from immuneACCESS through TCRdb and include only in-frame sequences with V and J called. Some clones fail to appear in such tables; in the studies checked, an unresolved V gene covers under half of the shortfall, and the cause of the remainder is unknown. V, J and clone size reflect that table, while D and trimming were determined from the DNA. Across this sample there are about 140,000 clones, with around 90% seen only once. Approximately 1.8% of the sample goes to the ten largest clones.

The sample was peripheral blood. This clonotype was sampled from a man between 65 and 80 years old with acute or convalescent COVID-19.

The CDR3 in this case is CASSFRTGSSEAFF. The nucleotides read TGTGCCAGCAGCTTCCGGACAGGGAGCTCAGAAGCTTTCTTT. The rearrangement joined TRBV5-8 to TRBJ1-1, with 8 junctional bases fitting TRBD1. Counted from cysteine to phenylalanine, this CDR3 has 14 amino acids. The entry retains the CDR3 DNA only, 42 bases that are in frame from base 1. V is pruned by 2 bases and J by 8 bases, leaving 8 bases of the junction without a gene match. The germline V gene specifies SGHTS as CDR1 and YDEGEE as CDR2.